This T cell receptor (beta chain) originates from a study of T cells after yellow fever vaccination. The CDR3 sequence is 18 residues long. V was cut by 4 bases and J by 4 bases, with 22 bases left in between. CDR1 is LGHNA and CDR2 is YNFKEQ in the germline V gene. TCRdb re-called the 5' RACE reads with MiXCR, one entry per CDR3 protein. The data hold nearly 550,000 distinct CDR3 sequences, with approximately 21% observed a single time. Study conclusions and caveats: Though weaker, the secondary response peaked faster, on day 5 versus 15. From the bulk population, abundant clonotypes could contaminate and appear within FACS-sorted repertoires.

Remarks on this clonotype: Its target is unknown.

Specimen: PBMCs, collected 15 days after the yellow fever booster vaccination. The clonotype originates from a man aged 25 to 40 who received the YFV17D yellow fever vaccine. The chain carries TRBV4-2 and TRBJ2-2, with a possible D match to TRBD2 (5 bases). CDR3 protein: CASSPGVDGLGRTGELFF. The CDR3 coding sequence is TGTGCCAGCAGCCCGGGTGTGGACGGACTCGGGCGCACCGGGGAGCTGTTTTTT.